The 30 T cell receptor beta chains given below trace back to one sample, sequenced in a study of technical replicates of blood from a few donors. This table comes from immunoSEQ multiplex PCR, and its TCRdb copy is limited to in-frame clones, with some not included. The sample gives around 58,000 clones, more than 75% of which show up once; under 6.5% is in the top ten. Sequences were obtained from PBMCs. The receptors here all came from a human donor in good health. Some clones in this sample may be carry-over from other donors' samples.

This chain connects TRBV7-9 to TRBJ2-5, with TRBD1 identical over 11 bases. The CDR3 runs to 16 residues. Unmatched junction bases numbered 7, after V lost 6 bases and J lost 1 base. Germline-derived CDR1 and CDR2 are SEHNR and FQNEAQ (reference sequence). CDR3 nucleotides: TGTGCCAGCAGAAGCCGGACAGGGGGCTCCCAAGAGACCCAGTACTTC. Translated: CASRSRTGGSQETQYF. The full variable domain, completed using reference TRBV7-9 and TRBJ2-5, is DTGVSQNPRHKITKRGQNVTFRCDPISEHNRLYWYRQTLGQGPEFLTYFQNEAQLEKSRLLSDRFSAERPKGSFSTLEIQRTEQGDSAMYLCASRSRTGGSQETQYFGPGTRLLVL.

This chain uses TRBV7-9 with TRBJ1-4, with D unclear. This CDR3 comprises 15 residues. The germline CDR1 and CDR2 sequences are SEHNR and FQNEAQ (reference sequence). The V end was cut by 1 base, the J end by 2 bases, with 8 bases between. As DNA, the CDR3 is TGTGCCAGCAGCTTAGTTGCACGGACTAATGAAAAACTGTTTTTT. It codes for CASSLVARTNEKLFF.

The chain is built from TRBV18 and TRBJ1-5; TRBD1 is a possible D gene (5 bases). Germline CDR1 and CDR2: KGHSH and LQKENI. V gave up 6 bases and J gave up 6 bases, with 12 bases separating them. The CDR3 is 13 amino acids. The CDR3 sequence: CASSPGGGQPQHF. In nucleotides, the CDR3 is TGTGCCAGCTCGCCCGGGGGAGGTCAGCCCCAGCATTTT.

The chain employs TRBV7-2 and TRBJ1-2; D is undetermined. CDR3 length: 14 residues. V gave up 5 bases and J gave up 6 bases, with 16 bases separating them. CDR1 and CDR2 from the germline V gene are SGHTA and FQGNSA. The CDR3 here is CASSPYTTTDGYTF. In DNA, the CDR3 is TGTGCCAGCAGCCCGTATACGACAACGGATGGCTACACCTTC.

This chain connects TRBV19 to TRBJ1-2, with no clear D. Germline V lookup: CDR1 LNHDA, CDR2 SQIVND (reference sequence). The V end was cut by 8 bases, the J end by 2 bases, with 21 bases between. This CDR3 comprises 16 residues. The CDR3 is CASEDGSGSQNYGYTF. The CDR3 DNA sequence: TGTGCCAGTGAAGATGGAAGCGGCAGCCAGAACTATGGCTACACCTTC.

This clone occurred once. V and J are TRBV25-1 and TRBJ1-3; D remains unclear. V was shortened by 6 bases and J by 0 bases, with 6 bases between the two germline ends. The V gene's germline CDR1 is MGHDK and CDR2 SYGVNS. The CDR3 has 13 residues. The CDR3 DNA reads TGTGCCAGCAGGGAGAGCTCTGGAAACACCATATATTTT. Protein product: CASRESSGNTIYF. Combining the CDR3 with reference TRBV25-1 and TRBJ1-3 gives the whole variable domain EADIYQTPRYLVIGTGKKITLECSQTMGHDKMYWYQQDPGMELHLIHYSYGVNSTEKGDLSSESTVSRIRTEHFPLTLESARPSHTSQYLCASRESSGNTIYFGEGSWLTVV.

This chain links TRBV6-4 with TRBJ2-2; possibly TRBD2 for D (5 bases). Germline V gives CDR1 MRHNA, CDR2 SNTAGT. Deletions cut 0 bases from V and 3 bases from J, with 8 bases between. The CDR3 spans 15 residues. CDR3 coding DNA: TGTGCCAGCAGTGACTCTGGAGCGGACACCGGGGAGCTGTTTTTT. Encoded protein: CASSDSGADTGELFF.

The chain uses TRBV5-4 and TRBJ1-4; no reliable D call. Germline V CDR1 and CDR2: SGHNT, YYREEE (reference sequence). The CDR3 has 15 amino acids. V lost 5 bases and J 8 bases, leaving 19 bases between the germline ends. The DNA of the CDR3 is TGTGCCAGCAGGATGGGCGCCCGGGAAGGCGAAAAACTGTTTTTT. It codes for CASRMGAREGEKLFF.

The V and J genes are TRBV15 and TRBJ1-5; D gene unclear. The germline V gene encodes CDR1 LNHNV and CDR2 YYDKDF (reference sequence). The length of the CDR3 is 13 residues. The ends were cut back, 2 bases at V and 4 bases at J, with 6 bases in the middle. The CDR3 loop is CATSRSVNQPQHF. CDR3 bases: TGTGCCACCAGCAGATCCGTTAATCAGCCCCAGCATTTT.

The chain combines TRBV7-2 with TRBJ1-2; the D is unclear. Deletions cut 4 bases from V and 2 bases from J, with 11 bases between. There are 14 residues in the CDR3. Germline V gives CDR1 SGHTA, CDR2 FQGNSA. The chain's CDR3 is CASSYRQENYGYTF. CDR3 DNA: TGTGCCAGCAGCTACCGGCAGGAAAACTATGGCTACACCTTC.

The rearrangement joins TRBV19 to TRBJ2-6, with 12 bases identical to TRBD1. Per germline, CDR1 LNHDA and CDR2 SQIVND (reference sequence). The CDR3 sequence is 18 residues long. V lost 6 bases to trimming and J lost 0 bases; unmatched junction nucleotides: 6. CDR3 sequence: CASRPGQGAYSGANVLTF. The CDR3 DNA reads TGTGCCAGTAGGCCGGGACAGGGGGCTTACTCTGGGGCCAACGTCCTGACTTTC.

The rearrangement links TRBV30 to TRBJ2-7; 11 positions match TRBD2. Germline CDR1 GTSNPN, CDR2 SVGIG (reference sequence). The CDR3 has 14 amino acids. The trim removed 3 bases at V and 0 bases at J, leaving 1 base unmatched. This CDR3 is CAWSLAGGSYEQYF. DNA of the CDR3: TGTGCCTGGAGCCTAGCGGGAGGCTCCTACGAGCAGTACTTC.

This chain uses TRBV19 with TRBJ1-2, with D possibly being TRBD1 (5 bases). The V and J ends lost 0 bases and 8 bases respectively, with 10 bases between them. The CDR3 loop spans 13 amino acids. CDR1 is LNHDA, CDR2 SQIVND, per germline (reference sequence). This CDR3 is CASSIEGAPGYTF. The CDR3 DNA reads as TGTGCCAGTAGTATAGAAGGGGCGCCCGGCTACACCTTC.

This rearrangement joins TRBV15 to TRBJ2-1, with 10 bases matching TRBD2. Losses at the gene ends were 5 bases for V and 5 bases for J; bases not matched to a gene: 6. CDR1 and CDR2 from the germline V gene are LNHNV and YYDKDF (reference sequence). The CDR3 spans 15 residues. The CDR3 DNA follows: TGTGCCACCAGCCCCGGGACTAGCGAGAACAATGAGCAGTTCTTC. Amino acid sequence: CATSPGTSENNEQFF.

The chain uses TRBV19 and TRBJ1-1; 9 bases map to TRBD1. J gave up 6 bases and V 4 bases, and 9 bases lay outside the gene matches. The V gene's germline CDR1 is LNHDA and CDR2 SQIVND (reference sequence). The CDR3 is 15 residues long. The CDR3 reads CASSSDGTGFAEAFF. Here the CDR3 DNA reads TGTGCCAGTAGTAGTGACGGGACAGGGTTTGCTGAAGCTTTCTTT.

Of note for this clone: Germline is not matched at one junction end, which may reflect a read error. The V gene is TRBV20-1, the J gene TRBJ1-2, with 7 bases aligning to TRBD1. This CDR3 is built from 11 residues. Germline CDR1 DFQATT, CDR2 SNEGSKA (reference sequence). The CDR3 protein is CSARTGSFYNF. The DNA for the CDR3 is TGCAGTGCTAGGACAGGGAGCTTCTACAACTTC.

In this sample, this clone turned up a few times. The chain joins TRBV7-3 to TRBJ2-2; 7 nucleotides align to TRBD2. The ends lost 5 bases at V and 8 bases at J; junction bases unmatched: 8. The germline V gene encodes CDR1 SGHTA and CDR2 FQGTGA. The CDR3 contains 14 residues. CDR3: CASSHGLDGGELFF. The CDR3, as DNA: TGTGCCAGCAGCCACGGACTAGACGGGGGGGAGCTGTTTTTT.

V is TRBV6-4 and J is TRBJ2-2, with 9 nucleotides matching TRBD2. Trimming at V came to 0 bases and at J to 5 bases, leaving 4 bases not matched to a gene. Germline CDR1 and CDR2: MRHNA and SNTAGT. The CDR3 is 16 residues long. The CDR3 reads CASSDSLAGATGELFF. The DNA of the CDR3 is TGTGCCAGCAGTGACTCTTTAGCGGGAGCAACCGGGGAGCTGTTTTTT.

The chain employs TRBV7-8 and TRBJ2-1, with 7 bases fitting TRBD2. The CDR3 sequence is 16 residues long. CDR1 and CDR2 (germline): SGHVS, FQNEAQ. The V and J ends lost 3 bases and 3 bases, in that order; junction bases with no gene match: 8. The CDR3 loop reads CASSFRESGVYNEQFF. The CDR3, as DNA: TGTGCCAGCAGCTTCCGCGAGAGCGGGGTCTACAATGAGCAGTTCTTC.

The gene calls are TRBV7-3 and TRBJ2-2, with a weak D call TRBD1 (6 bases). The ends were cut back, 8 bases at V and 0 bases at J, with 10 bases in the middle. The CDR3 runs to 14 residues. Germline V gene sequence: CDR1 SGHTA, CDR2 FQGTGA. CDR3 nucleotide sequence: TGTGCCAGCGGAAGACAGGCGAACACCGGGGAGCTGTTTTTT. Residues: CASGRQANTGELFF. Full variable domain (remainder filled in from reference TRBV7-3 and TRBJ2-2): GAGVSQTPSNKVTEKGKYVELRCDPISGHTALYWYRQSLGQGPEFLIYFQGTGAADDSGLPNDRFFAVRPEGSVSTLKIQRTERGDSAVYLCASGRQANTGELFFGEGSRLTVL.

The genes are TRBV19 and TRBJ2-7, with 10 bases that match TRBD2. In germline, CDR1 is LNHDA, CDR2 SQIVND (reference sequence). The CDR3 runs to 16 residues. V lost 1 base and J lost 5; bases outside the gene matches: 8. In nucleotides, the CDR3 is TGTGCCAGTAGTATAGGGCTAGCGGGAGTTCGCAACGAGCAGTACTTC. Protein product: CASSIGLAGVRNEQYF.

The chain has TRBV2 and TRBJ1-2; 7 bases map to TRBD1. CDR1 and CDR2 from the germline V gene are SNHLY and FYNNEI. With 1 base clipped from V and 7 bases from J, the junction kept 9 bases outside the gene matches. CDR3 length equals 15 residues. The CDR3 protein is CASSEEYRGGGGYTF. The CDR3 region has the DNA TGTGCCAGCAGTGAAGAGTACAGGGGAGGAGGTGGCTACACCTTC.

The chain is built from TRBV5-6 and TRBJ2-3; D possibly corresponds to TRBD1 (6 bases). V lost 3 bases to trimming and J lost 3 bases, with 20 bases between them. Per the germline V gene, CDR1 is SGHDT and CDR2 is YYEEEE. The length of the CDR3 is 17 residues. This CDR3 is CASSSIVWYQGTDTQYF. Here the CDR3 DNA reads TGTGCCAGCAGCTCTATCGTGTGGTACCAGGGGACAGATACGCAGTATTTT.

The chain links TRBV6-5 to TRBJ1-2; perhaps TRBD1 as D (5 bases). The CDR3 is made up of 15 amino acids. The germline CDR1 and CDR2 sequences are MNHEY and SVGAGI. V was shortened by 6 bases and J by 6 bases, with 20 bases between the two germline ends. CDR3 residues: CASSPGGVPADGYTF. In DNA, the CDR3 is TGTGCCAGCAGCCCTGGGGGGGTCCCAGCGGATGGCTACACCTTC.

This chain links TRBV5-6 with TRBJ2-1, with 7 bases identical to TRBD1. Trimming at V came to 0 bases and at J to 0 bases, leaving 3 bases not matched to a gene. Germline V gene sequence: CDR1 SGHDT, CDR2 YYEEEE. CDR3 size: 16 residues. The CDR3 coding sequence is TGTGCCAGCAGCTTGGGGTCAGGGGGCTCCTACAATGAGCAGTTCTTC. Its protein is CASSLGSGGSYNEQFF.

V and J are TRBV28 and TRBJ1-2; D remains unclear. Trimming took off 7 bases at V and 8 bases at J, with 17 bases between the two ends. The CDR3 is 13 amino acids. Germline assignment: CDR1 MDHEN and CDR2 SYDVKM. The CDR3 sequence is CASTPPRKLGYTF. The DNA of the CDR3 is TGTGCCAGCACCCCGCCCAGGAAGTTGGGCTACACCTTC.

This sequence joins TRBV6-5 and TRBJ2-5; D not resolved. Germline V gene data show CDR1 as MNHEY and CDR2 as SVGAGI. The V end was cut by 0 bases, the J end by 6 bases, with 8 bases between. The CDR3 totals 13 residues. CDR3 coding DNA: TGTGCCAGCAGTTACTCCCTAGGTCAGACCCAGTACTTC. This gives the protein CASSYSLGQTQYF.

The chain is built from TRBV30 and TRBJ1-2; 9 bases align to TRBD1. This CDR3 is built from 13 residues. Trimming cost V 1 base and J 8 bases; bases outside gene matches: 5. The germline V gene encodes CDR1 GTSNPN and CDR2 SVGIG (reference sequence). CDR3 sequence reads: CAWSGGQGRGYTF. Written as DNA, the CDR3 is TGTGCCTGGAGTGGGGGACAGGGCCGGGGCTACACCTTC. Full variable domain (remainder filled in from reference TRBV30 and TRBJ1-2): SQTIHQWPATLVQPVGSPLSLECTVEGTSNPNLYWYRQAAGRGLQLLFYSVGIGQISSEVPQNLSASRPQDRQFILSSKKLLLSDSGFYLCAWSGGQGRGYTFGSGTRLTVV.

The chain uses TRBV6-8 and TRBJ2-1; TRBD2 agrees at 7 bases. The V and J ends lost 7 bases and 5 bases, in that order; junction bases with no gene match: 17. CDR1 and CDR2 from the germline V gene are MNHGY and SAAAGT. This CDR3 has 17 amino acids. CDR3 sequence: CASTTRGEAGTNNEQFF. The CDR3 bases are TGTGCCAGCACTACTCGGGGAGAAGCGGGAACCAACAATGAGCAGTTCTTC.

This chain connects TRBV30 to TRBJ2-7; D gene uncertain. Looked up from germline, CDR1 is GTSNPN and CDR2 is SVGIG (reference sequence). V dropped 3 bases and J dropped 3 bases, with 9 bases sitting between them. The length of the CDR3 is 12 residues. The CDR3 reads CAWRIQFYEQYF. CDR3 DNA: TGTGCCTGGAGAATTCAGTTCTACGAGCAGTACTTC. Full variable domain (outside the CDR3, taken from reference TRBV30 and TRBJ2-7): SQTIHQWPATLVQPVGSPLSLECTVEGTSNPNLYWYRQAAGRGLQLLFYSVGIGQISSEVPQNLSASRPQDRQFILSSKKLLLSDSGFYLCAWRIQFYEQYFGPGTRLTVT.